This TCR beta chain was sequenced during a study of blood T cell repertoires in COVID-19. Trimming removed 3 bases at V and 4 bases at J, with 11 bases between. This CDR3 is 13 amino acids long. Germline V gene sequence: CDR1 SGHDT, CDR2 YYEEEE. Generated by immunoSEQ multiplex PCR, the TCRdb table keeps only in-frame clones and is missing some. The sample lists 150,000 to 200,000 clones, roughly nine tenths occurring once. This TCR was sampled from a man younger than 35 who had recovered from COVID-19. The chain couples TRBV5-6 to TRBJ2-7; TRBD1 is a possible D gene (6 bases). The sample comprised peripheral blood. CDR3 sequence (DNA): TGTGCCAGCAGCTCCTTCGACAGGTACGAGCAGTACTTC. Translated: CASSSFDRYEQYF. Full variable domain (outside the CDR3, taken from reference TRBV5-6 and TRBJ2-7): DAGVTQSPTHLIKTRGQQVTLRCSPKSGHDTVSWYQQALGQGPQFIFQYYEEEERQRGNFPDRFSGHQFPNYSSELNVNALLLGDSALYLCASSSFDRYEQYFGPGTRLTVT.